This paragraph reports one T cell receptor (beta chain). Data came from immunoSEQ multiplex PCR; TCRdb stores just in-frame clones and leaves some out. The repertoire has fewer than 40,000 clones, nearly 97% of them found once; the top ten carry roughly 2.5%. This specimen belongs to a study of T cells in tuberculosis. The CDR3 has 14 residues. Trimming removed 2 bases from V and 7 bases from J, with 12 bases in between. The V gene's germline CDR1 is MGHRA and CDR2 YSYEKL. The chain recombines TRBV4-1 with TRBJ2-1; D is perhaps TRBD1 (6 bases). The sample comprised PBMCs. This sequence originates from a donor aged 10 to 29 with latent tuberculosis or without tuberculosis infection. In DNA form, the CDR3 reads TGCGCCAGCAGCCAACCCCTAAGGGGGAATGAGCAGTTCTTC. It encodes CASSQPLRGNEQFF.